The clone carrying this T cell receptor (beta chain) occurred many times. This sample also contains other DNA sequences that code for the same CDR3. This entry belongs to a study of shared clonotypes between healthy human individuals. Profiling relied on immunoSEQ multiplex PCR, and the TCRdb table lists in-frame clones only, not all of them. The table has hundreds of thousands of clones, roughly 72% seen once. Unmatched junction bases numbered 6, after V lost 6 bases and J lost 5 bases. Germline V gene lookup returns CDR1 MNHEY and CDR2 SVGAGI. CDR3 length equals 14 residues. The sequence derives from a woman in her 30s in good health. Sequencing used memory CD4+ T cells sorted from blood. The sample's subset: CD45RA-negative fraction. The chain carries TRBV6-5 and TRBJ1-5; 8 bases agree with TRBD1. CDR3 residues: CASRPRTGHQPQHF. The CDR3 bases are TGTGCCAGCAGGCCTAGGACAGGGCATCAGCCCCAGCATTTT.